Described below is a single TCR beta chain sequence and its context. The data originate from a study of control samples from healthy donors and cancer patients. Sequencing used immunoSEQ multiplex PCR; TCRdb keeps in-frame clones, though not all of them. The sample shows under 150,000 clones, 88% of them seen only once. This CDR3 has 15 amino acids. Germline CDR1 and CDR2: SGDLS and YYNGEE. V lost 0 bases and J 4 bases, leaving 13 bases between the germline ends. The specimen was blood. V is TRBV9 and J is TRBJ1-1, with a tentative D call TRBD1 (5 bases). The clonotype comes from a woman aged 65 to 85 in good health. CDR3 bases: TGTGCCAGCAGCGTAGGGGACGGACACTCCACTGAAGCTTTCTTT. It specifies CASSVGDGHSTEAFF.